This T cell receptor (beta chain) emerged from a study of T cells in Graves' hyperthyroidism and ophthalmopathy. The authors deemed Graves' hyperthyroidism stable absent ophthalmopathy progression within 18 months. Hyperthyroidism in the patients, aged 18 to 65, was newly diagnosed and under 2 months in duration. TCR beta CDR3 regions were amplified from RNA transcripts. Carried out on the TCR CDR3, a first-round RT-PCR used the HTBI primer set. Each CDR3 protein gets one entry after TCRdb re-called the multiplex PCR reads with MiXCR. The sample consists of around 300,000 distinct CDR3 sequences, around 13% of them appearing once. CDR3 length equals 13 residues. V was cut by 0 bases and J by 10 bases, with 10 bases left in between. The germline CDR1 and CDR2 sequences are DFQATT and SNEGSKA (reference sequence). This clonotype has ten or more counts.

Specimen: blood. The clonotype comes from a young woman with Graves' hyperthyroidism. This chain links TRBV20-1 with TRBJ1-6; D may be TRBD1 (6 bases). CDR3 protein: CSARDQTGSPLHF. The CDR3 DNA sequence: TGCAGTGCTAGAGACCAAACAGGGTCACCCCTCCACTTT.